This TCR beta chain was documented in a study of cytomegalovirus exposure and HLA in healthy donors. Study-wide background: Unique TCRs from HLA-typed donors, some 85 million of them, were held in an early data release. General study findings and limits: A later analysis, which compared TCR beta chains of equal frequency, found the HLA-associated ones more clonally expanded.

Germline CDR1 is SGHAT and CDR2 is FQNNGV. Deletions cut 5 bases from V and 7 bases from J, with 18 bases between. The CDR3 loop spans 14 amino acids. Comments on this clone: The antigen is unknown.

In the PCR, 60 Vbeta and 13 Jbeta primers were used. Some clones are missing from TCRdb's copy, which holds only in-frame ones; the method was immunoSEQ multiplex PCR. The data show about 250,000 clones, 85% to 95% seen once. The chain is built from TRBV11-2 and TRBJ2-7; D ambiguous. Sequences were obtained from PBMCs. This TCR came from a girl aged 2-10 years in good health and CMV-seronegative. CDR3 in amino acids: CASSPLSPKAEQYF. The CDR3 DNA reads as TGTGCCAGCAGCCCCCTTAGCCCCAAGGCTGAGCAGTACTTC.